One sample yielded the 8 T cell receptor beta chains listed below, sequenced in a study of beta chain features in type 1 diabetes. Findings of the study overall: Across all four CD4+ subsets, people with type 1 diabetes showed modestly shorter TCRB CDR3s.

Their antigens remain unidentified. The entirety of the isolated RNA underwent reverse transcription, so expressed TCRB transcripts were sequenced. Generated by immunoSEQ multiplex PCR, the TCRdb table keeps only in-frame clones and is missing some. The sample holds roughly 290,000 clones, approximately 16% seen once. Sequencing used naive CD4+ T cells from blood. These TCRs come from a man in his late teens or twenties with type 1 diabetes.

This rearrangement joins TRBV9 to TRBJ2-5; TRBD2 matches 10 bases. In germline, CDR1 is SGDLS, CDR2 YYNGEE. The CDR3 contains 16 residues. With 2 bases clipped from V and 0 bases from J, the junction kept 4 bases outside the gene matches. As DNA, the CDR3 is TGTGCCAGCAGCGTGACTAGCGGGCTGTACCAAGAGACCCAGTACTTC. This gives the protein CASSVTSGLYQETQYF.

The V call is TRBV7-2, the J call TRBJ2-7; D gene unclear. Germline V gene lookup returns CDR1 SGHTA and CDR2 FQGNSA. The V and J ends lost 5 bases and 3 bases respectively, with 11 bases between them. CDR3 length: 13 amino acids. The CDR3 bases are TGTGCCAGCAGCAACCGCGGTGTCTACGAGCAGTACTTC. Protein sequence: CASSNRGVYEQYF.

This clone was observed a few times. The rearrangement links TRBV5-1 to TRBJ2-1, with unresolved D. Germline loops: CDR1 SGHRS, CDR2 YFSETQ. There are 15 residues in the CDR3. The V end lost 0 bases, the J end lost 0 bases, and 7 bases lay between the germline ends. DNA for the CDR3: TGCGCCAGCAGCTTGGGGTGGAGCTCCTACAATGAGCAGTTCTTC. Translating gives CASSLGWSSYNEQFF.

The table lists this clone with a few counts. The chain uses TRBV7-2 and TRBJ2-3, with D possibly being TRBD2 (6 bases). This CDR3 spans 16 amino acids. V gave up 2 bases and J gave up 6 bases, with 18 bases separating them. CDR1 is SGHTA and CDR2 is FQGNSA in the germline V gene. CDR3 DNA sequence: TGTGCCAGCAGCTTACGATCGAAGACTAGGGGCGATACGCAGTATTTT. Residues: CASSLRSKTRGDTQYF.

V usage is TRBV18 and J usage is TRBJ2-2; D call uncertain. CDR3 size: 12 residues. Germline values: CDR1 KGHSH, CDR2 LQKENI. Trimming removed 8 bases from V and 4 bases from J, with 8 bases in between. The CDR3 DNA follows: TGTGCCAGCGATGATAGCACCGGGGAGCTGTTTTTT. Protein sequence: CASDDSTGELFF.

The chain employs TRBV27 and TRBJ2-3; D may be TRBD1 (6 bases). The CDR3 sequence is 15 residues long. Germline values: CDR1 MNHEY, CDR2 SMNVEV (reference sequence). Between the trimmed V and J ends, which lost 4 bases and 0 bases, there was a span of 11 bases. The CDR3 region has the DNA TGTGCCAGCAGTTCCAACAGGGATAGCACAGATACGCAGTATTTT. It translates to CASSSNRDSTDTQYF.

This clone was counted between two and nine times. The chain uses TRBV5-1 and TRBJ2-1; no firm D call. CDR3 size: 15 residues. Trimming cost V 0 bases and J 8 bases, with 15 bases left between them. Germline values: CDR1 SGHRS, CDR2 YFSETQ. DNA for the CDR3: TGCGCCAGCAGCTTGGCCCAGGTACAATACGATGAGCAGTTCTTC. It specifies CASSLAQVQYDEQFF.

The chain employs TRBV18 and TRBJ1-2; TRBD1 aligns across 9 bases. The CDR3 contains 13 residues. J lost 8 bases, V lost 3 bases, and 4 bases had no gene match. Germline CDR1 KGHSH, CDR2 LQKENI. CDR3 DNA: TGTGCCAGCTCACCCGGGACAGGGTGGGGCTACACCTTC. It encodes CASSPGTGWGYTF.